This paragraph reports one T cell receptor (beta chain). Its antigen is unidentified. TCRdb used MiXCR to reprocess the reads, holding one entry per CDR3 protein. The data contain approximately 270,000 distinct CDR3 sequences, roughly a fifth of them singletons. This specimen comes from a study of T cell repertoires in cytomegalovirus infection. Study background: Public TCR beta signatures were indicative of both CMV infection and a matching HLA type.

Whole-study results and caveats: Summed frequency of shared TCR beta families picked out CMV carriers who also had the relevant HLA. Clonotypes of TCR beta that were HLA-C-restricted and CMV-specific dominated the ex vivo response.

The specimen was cultured PBMCs, collected from culture after CMV antigen stimulation. This sequence was found in a human donor in good health (CMV status not recorded). Some clones in this sample may be carry-over from other donors' samples.

The CDR3 reads CASSPQTIAGAGNTIYF. The DNA for the CDR3 is TGCGCCAGCAGCCCTCAAACGATAGCAGGGGCTGGAAACACCATATATTTT. V is TRBV4-1 and J is TRBJ1-3, with D perhaps matching TRBD1 (6 bases). The CDR3 covers 17 residues. The V gene's germline CDR1 is MGHRA and CDR2 YSYEKL. With 4 bases removed from V and 2 bases from J, the gap between germline ends came to 18 bases.